This TCR beta chain originates from a study of T cell responses to AZD1222 COVID-19 vaccine. Whole-study results and caveats: It was only 6 or 7 AZD1222 recipients who were seropositive at baseline.

This table comes from immunoSEQ multiplex PCR, and its TCRdb copy is limited to in-frame clones, with some not included. The sample carries about 110,000 clones, around 90% recorded once. Of note for this clone: Its specificity is unknown.

This sample comprised peripheral blood, obtained on day 0 of MenACWY control vaccination. The source of this sequence is an adult in good health.

CDR3 sequence (DNA): TGTGCCAGCAGCCCCGGAGGGGGCGGCACAGATACGCAGTATTTT. It codes for CASSPGGGGTDTQYF. V is TRBV5-4 and J is TRBJ2-3; possibly TRBD1 for D (7 bases). The CDR3 is 15 residues long. CDR1 is SGHNT, CDR2 YYREEE, per germline (reference sequence). Trimming removed 4 bases from V and 1 base from J, with 13 bases in between. The complete variable domain, with remaining parts taken from reference TRBV5-4 and TRBJ2-3, reads ETGVTQSPTHLIKTRGQQVTLRCSSQSGHNTVSWYQQALGQGPQFIFQYYREEENGRGNFPPRFSGLQFPNYSSELNVNALELDDSALYLCASSPGGGGTDTQYFGPGTRLTVL.